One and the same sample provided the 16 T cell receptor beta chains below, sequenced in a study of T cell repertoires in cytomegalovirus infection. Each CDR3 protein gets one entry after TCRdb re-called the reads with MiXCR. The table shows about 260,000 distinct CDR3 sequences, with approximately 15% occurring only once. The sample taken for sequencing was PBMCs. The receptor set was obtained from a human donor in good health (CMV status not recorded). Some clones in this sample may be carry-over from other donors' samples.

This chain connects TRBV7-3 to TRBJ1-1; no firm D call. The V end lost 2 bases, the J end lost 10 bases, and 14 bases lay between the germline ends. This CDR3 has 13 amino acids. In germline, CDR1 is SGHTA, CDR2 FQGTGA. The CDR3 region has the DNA TGTGCCAGCAGCTTACAACCAGGTGGCGGAGCTTTCTTT. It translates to CASSLQPGGGAFF.

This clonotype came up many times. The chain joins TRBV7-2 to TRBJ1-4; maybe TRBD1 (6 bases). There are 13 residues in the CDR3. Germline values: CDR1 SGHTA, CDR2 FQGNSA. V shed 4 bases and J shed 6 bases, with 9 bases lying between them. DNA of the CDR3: TGTGCCAGCAGCTCCCAGGGGTATGAAAAACTGTTTTTT. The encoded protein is CASSSQGYEKLFF.

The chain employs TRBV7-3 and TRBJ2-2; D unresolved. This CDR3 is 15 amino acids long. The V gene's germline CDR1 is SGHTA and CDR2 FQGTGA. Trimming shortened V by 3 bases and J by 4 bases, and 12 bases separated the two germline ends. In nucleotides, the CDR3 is TGTGCCAGCAGCTTCCAGGCGCGAGCCACCGGGGAGCTGTTTTTT. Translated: CASSFQARATGELFF.

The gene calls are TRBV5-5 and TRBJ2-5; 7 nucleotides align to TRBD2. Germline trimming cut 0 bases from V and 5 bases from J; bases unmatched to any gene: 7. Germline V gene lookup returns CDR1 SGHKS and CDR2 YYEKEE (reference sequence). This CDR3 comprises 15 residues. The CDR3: CASSLEGLAVETQYF. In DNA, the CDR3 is TGTGCCAGCAGCTTGGAAGGGCTAGCGGTGGAGACCCAGTACTTC.

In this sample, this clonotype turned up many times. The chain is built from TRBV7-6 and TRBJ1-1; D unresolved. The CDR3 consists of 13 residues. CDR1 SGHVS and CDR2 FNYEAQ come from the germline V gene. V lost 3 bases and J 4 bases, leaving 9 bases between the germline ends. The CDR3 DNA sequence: TGTGCCAGCAGCTTTGAAGTGGGCACTGAAGCTTTCTTT. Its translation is CASSFEVGTEAFF. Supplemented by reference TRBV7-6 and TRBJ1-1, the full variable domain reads GAGVSQSPRYKVTKRGQDVALRCDPISGHVSLYWYRQALGQGPEFLTYFNYEAQQDKSGLPNDRFSAERPEGSISTLTIQRTEQRDSAMYRCASSFEVGTEAFFGQGTRLTVV.

Written as DNA, the CDR3 is TGCAGTGCCACGACAGGGTATAATCAGCCCCAGCATTTT. This gives the protein CSATTGYNQPQHF. This chain joins TRBV20-1 and TRBJ1-5; 7 bases are a match to TRBD1. With 6 bases clipped from V and 4 bases from J, the junction kept 6 bases outside the gene matches. Germline V lookup: CDR1 DFQATT, CDR2 SNEGSKA (reference sequence). The CDR3 has 13 amino acids.

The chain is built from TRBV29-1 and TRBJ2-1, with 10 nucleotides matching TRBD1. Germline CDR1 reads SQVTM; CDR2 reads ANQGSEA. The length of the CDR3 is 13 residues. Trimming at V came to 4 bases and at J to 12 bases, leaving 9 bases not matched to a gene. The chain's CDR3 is CSVVGQGHPTQFF. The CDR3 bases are TGCAGCGTTGTGGGACAGGGGCATCCAACGCAGTTCTTC.

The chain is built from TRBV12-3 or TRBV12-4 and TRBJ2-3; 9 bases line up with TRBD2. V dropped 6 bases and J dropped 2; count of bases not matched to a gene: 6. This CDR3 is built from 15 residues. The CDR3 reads CASSISGGPTDTQYF. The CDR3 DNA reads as TGTGCCAGCAGCATTAGCGGGGGCCCCACAGATACGCAGTATTTT.

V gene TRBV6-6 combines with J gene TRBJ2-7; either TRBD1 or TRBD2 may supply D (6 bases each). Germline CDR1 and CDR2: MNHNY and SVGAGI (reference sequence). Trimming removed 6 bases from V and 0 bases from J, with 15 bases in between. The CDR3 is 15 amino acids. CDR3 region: CASSGGLSDSYEQYF. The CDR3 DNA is TGTGCCAGCAGCGGGGGCCTAAGTGACTCCTACGAGCAGTACTTC.

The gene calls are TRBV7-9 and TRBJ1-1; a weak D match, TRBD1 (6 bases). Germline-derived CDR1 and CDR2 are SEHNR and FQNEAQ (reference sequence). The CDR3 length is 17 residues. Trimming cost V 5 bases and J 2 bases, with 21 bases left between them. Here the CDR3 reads CASSPTHRAEENTEAFF. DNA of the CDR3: TGTGCCAGCAGCCCGACACACAGGGCTGAGGAAAACACTGAAGCTTTCTTT.

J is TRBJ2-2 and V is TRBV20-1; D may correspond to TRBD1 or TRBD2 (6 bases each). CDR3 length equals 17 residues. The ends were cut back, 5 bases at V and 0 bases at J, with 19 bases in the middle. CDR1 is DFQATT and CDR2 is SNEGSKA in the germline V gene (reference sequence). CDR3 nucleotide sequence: TGCAGTGCTGCCCCCGGAGGGGGGCCGGCGAACACCGGGGAGCTGTTTTTT. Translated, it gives CSAAPGGGPANTGELFF.

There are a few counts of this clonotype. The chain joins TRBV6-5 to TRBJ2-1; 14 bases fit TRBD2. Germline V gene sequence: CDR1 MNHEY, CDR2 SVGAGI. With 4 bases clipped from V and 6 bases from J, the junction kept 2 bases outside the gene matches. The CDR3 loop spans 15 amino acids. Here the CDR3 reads CASSWTSGRPNEQFF. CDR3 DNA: TGTGCCAGCAGTTGGACTAGCGGGAGGCCCAATGAGCAGTTCTTC.

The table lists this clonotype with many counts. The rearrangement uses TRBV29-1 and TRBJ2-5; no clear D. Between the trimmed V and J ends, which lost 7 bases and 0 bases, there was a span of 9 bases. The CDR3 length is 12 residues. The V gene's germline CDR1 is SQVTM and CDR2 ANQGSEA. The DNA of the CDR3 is TGCAGCGGCGGACGGTACCAAGAGACCCAGTACTTC. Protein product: CSGGRYQETQYF.

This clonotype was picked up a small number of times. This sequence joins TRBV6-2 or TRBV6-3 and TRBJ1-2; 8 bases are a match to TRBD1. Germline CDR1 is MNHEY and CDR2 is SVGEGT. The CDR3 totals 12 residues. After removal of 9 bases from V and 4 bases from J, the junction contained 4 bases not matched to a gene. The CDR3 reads CASSRGRYGYTF. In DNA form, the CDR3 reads TGTGCCAGTTCCAGGGGGCGCTATGGCTACACCTTC.

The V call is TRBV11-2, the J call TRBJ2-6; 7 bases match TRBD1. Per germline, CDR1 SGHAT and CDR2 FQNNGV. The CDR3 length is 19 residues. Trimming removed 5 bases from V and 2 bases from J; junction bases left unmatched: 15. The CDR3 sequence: CASSLRKGASLPGANVLTF. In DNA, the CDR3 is TGTGCCAGCAGCCTACGGAAGGGGGCCTCGCTCCCTGGGGCCAACGTCCTGACTTTC.

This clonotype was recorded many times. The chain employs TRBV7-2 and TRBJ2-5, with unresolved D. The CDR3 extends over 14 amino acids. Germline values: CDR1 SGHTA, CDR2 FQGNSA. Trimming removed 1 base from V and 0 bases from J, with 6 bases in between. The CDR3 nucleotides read TGTGCCAGCAGCTTAGGGTCCTACCAAGAGACCCAGTACTTC. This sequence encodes CASSLGSYQETQYF.